Listed below are T cell receptor beta chains from one sample, sequenced in a study of blood T cell repertoires in COVID-19. Method: immunoSEQ multiplex PCR; TCRdb's copy keeps in-frame clones and lacks some. The table shows about 120,000 clones, with 80% to 90% occurring only once. Sequencing was performed on peripheral blood. The receptors here all came from a man between 65 and 79 years old who had recovered from COVID-19. Each CDR3 is given with its conserved first and last residue. The D gene is left open where the match is weak. Where a row states a size, it is once, few, many or the class of an expanded clone; other rows omit it.

length	V	D	J	size	CDR3	DNA
14	TRBV4-2	NA	TRBJ1-4	NA	CASSARGGHEKLFF	TGTGCCAGCAGCGCCCGAGGCGGCCATGAAAAACTGTTTTTT
13	TRBV7-9	TRBD1	TRBJ1-2	NA	CASSSQGARGYTF	TGTGCCAGCAGCTCACAGGGGGCTCGGGGCTACACCTTC
11	TRBV6-5	NA	TRBJ2-3	NA	CASGSTDTQYF	TGTGCCAGCGGCTCCACAGATACGCAGTATTTT
14	TRBV6-2/TRBV6-3	NA	TRBJ2-2	NA	CASSRREKAGELFF	TGTGCCAGCAGCCGCCGGGAAAAAGCCGGGGAGCTGTTTTTT
15	TRBV5-1	TRBD1	TRBJ1-2	NA	CASSDPGQGAYGYTF	TGCGCCAGCAGCGACCCGGGACAGGGGGCATATGGCTACACCTTC
14	TRBV6-6	NA	TRBJ2-3	NA	CASSVISRGDTQYF	TGTGCCAGCAGCGTAATTTCCAGGGGAGATACGCAGTATTTT
15	TRBV11-1	TRBD2	TRBJ2-2	NA	CASSFWGGATGELFF	TGTGCCAGCAGCTTTTGGGGGGGAGCCACCGGGGAGCTGTTTTTT
15	TRBV7-2	NA	TRBJ2-7	NA	CASSPRADNSYEQYF	TGTGCCAGCAGCCCGCGGGCCGACAACTCCTACGAGCAGTACTTC
13	TRBV9	NA	TRBJ2-1	few	CASSVGDTREQFF	TGTGCCAGCAGCGTGGGTGACACCAGGGAGCAGTTCTTC
15	TRBV5-1	TRBD2	TRBJ2-3	NA	CASSFSGRGADTQYF	TGCGCCAGCAGCTTCTCGGGGAGGGGCGCAGATACGCAGTATTTT
15	TRBV18	TRBD2	TRBJ2-1	NA	CASSSGLASVNEQFF	TGTGCCAGCTCATCGGGACTAGCGTCTGTCAATGAGCAGTTCTTC
14	TRBV5-8	TRBD1	TRBJ1-1	NA	CASSLGQGHTEAFF	TGTGCCAGCAGCTTGGGACAGGGCCACACTGAAGCTTTCTTT
14	TRBV7-2	NA	TRBJ2-3	NA	CASSQDFNTDTQYF	TGTGCCAGCAGCCAGGACTTTAACACAGATACGCAGTATTTT
16	TRBV5-4	NA	TRBJ1-4	NA	CASSSGGSSTNEKLFF	TGTGCCAGCAGCTCCGGGGGGTCCTCAACTAATGAAAAACTGTTTTTT
17	TRBV5-5	NA	TRBJ1-6	NA	CASSSSDWTIRNSPLHF	TGTGCCAGCAGCTCCTCAGACTGGACAATCCGTAATTCACCCCTCCACTTT
15	TRBV6-5	NA	TRBJ1-2	many	CASSQWDTANYGYTF	TGTGCCAGCAGCCAATGGGACACCGCTAACTATGGCTACACCTTC
16	TRBV9	TRBD2	TRBJ2-2	NA	CASSALAGMNTGELFF	TGTGCCAGCAGCGCGCTAGCGGGGATGAACACCGGGGAGCTGTTTTTT
16	TRBV21-1	NA	TRBJ2-1	once	CASSRKYGLSPGEQFF	TGTGCCAGCAGCAGAAAGTATGGACTTTCCCCAGGTGAGCAGTTCTTC
14	TRBV6-4	NA	TRBJ2-3	NA	CASSASDVTDTQYF	TGTGCCAGCAGTGCTAGCGATGTCACAGATACGCAGTATTTT
14	TRBV6-1	NA	TRBJ2-7	NA	CASSDTGSSYEQYF	TGTGCCAGCAGTGACACAGGTAGCTCCTACGAGCAGTACTTC
15	TRBV7-2	TRBD2	TRBJ2-5	NA	CASSLQWQGGETQYF	TGTGCCAGCAGCTTACAGTGGCAGGGAGGGGAGACCCAGTACTTC
15	TRBV10-3	NA	TRBJ1-1	NA	CAISPGQTGNTEAFF	TGTGCCATCAGTCCTGGACAGACGGGGAACACTGAAGCTTTCTTT
18	TRBV3-1/TRBV3-2	TRBD2	TRBJ2-7	NA	CASSQPSGMLSSTYEQYF	TGTGCCAGCAGCCAACCAAGCGGGATGCTCTCATCCACCTACGAGCAGTACTTC
15	TRBV29-1	TRBD1	TRBJ1-5	NA	CSVAVGTGGGQPQHF	TGCAGCGTTGCGGTAGGGACAGGGGGCGGTCAGCCCCAGCATTTT
15	TRBV7-8	NA	TRBJ2-7	NA	CASSSGAGYLYEQYF	TGTGCCAGCTCATCGGGTGCGGGATATCTATACGAGCAGTACTTC
14	TRBV10-3	NA	TRBJ1-4	NA	CAISESMREEKLFF	TGTGCCATCAGTGAGAGCATGCGGGAAGAAAAACTGTTTTTT
17	TRBV28	TRBD2	TRBJ2-7	NA	CASSLHASGGVSYEQYF	TGTGCCAGCAGTTTACACGCTAGCGGGGGGGTTTCCTACGAGCAGTACTTC
12	TRBV2	TRBD2	TRBJ2-1	NA	CASGEGYNEQFF	TGTGCCAGCGGGGAGGGTTACAATGAGCAGTTCTTC
14	TRBV6-1	NA	TRBJ2-7	NA	CASSEVKGAYEQYF	TGTGCCAGCAGTGAAGTGAAGGGGGCCTACGAGCAGTACTTC
13	TRBV7-3	NA	TRBJ1-1	NA	CASSVSGRTEAFF	TGTGCCAGCAGCGTATCAGGGCGCACTGAAGCTTTCTTT
14	TRBV29-1	NA	TRBJ1-1	few	CSVTRPGGGTEAFF	TGCAGCGTGACACGGCCCGGGGGAGGGACTGAAGCTTTCTTT
11	TRBV20-1	NA	TRBJ2-3	NA	CSARTADTQYF	TGCAGTGCTAGAACAGCAGATACGCAGTATTTT
15	TRBV27	TRBD2	TRBJ2-1	NA	CASSRPPGTSDEQFF	TGTGCCAGCAGTCGTCCTCCCGGGACTAGCGATGAGCAGTTCTTC
13	TRBV29-1	NA	TRBJ2-3	NA	CSVDEGGTDTQYF	TGCAGCGTTGATGAAGGGGGCACAGATACGCAGTATTTT
14	TRBV18	NA	TRBJ1-6	NA	CASSPMGAASPLHF	TGTGCCAGCTCACCTATGGGGGCGGCTTCACCCCTCCACTTT
14	TRBV28	NA	TRBJ1-2	NA	CASSLGGANYGYTF	TGTGCCAGCAGTTTGGGGGGGGCTAACTATGGCTACACCTTC
13	TRBV12-3/TRBV12-4	NA	TRBJ2-5	NA	CASSLLSSETQYF	TGTGCCAGCAGTTTACTTAGCTCGGAGACCCAGTACTTC
14	TRBV19	TRBD2	TRBJ2-1	NA	CASSILAGSNEQFF	TGTGCCAGTAGTATCCTAGCGGGGAGCAATGAGCAGTTCTTC
17	TRBV4-1	TRBD2	TRBJ2-3	NA	CASSQGPASGSTDTQYF	TGCGCCAGCAGCCAAGGGCCCGCTAGCGGGAGTACAGATACGCAGTATTTT
15	TRBV10-3	TRBD1	TRBJ1-5	NA	CAIRDREEMDQPQHF	TGTGCCATCAGGGACAGGGAGGAAATGGATCAGCCCCAGCATTTT
13	TRBV2	NA	TRBJ1-2	NA	CASSEEQGRGYTF	TGTGCCAGCAGTGAGGAACAGGGCCGGGGCTACACCTTC
22	TRBV10-3	TRBD1	TRBJ2-6	NA	CAISLSQVQGALSASGANVLTF	TGTGCCATCAGCCTGAGTCAAGTACAGGGGGCACTTTCGGCCTCTGGGGCCAACGTCCTGACTTTC
14	TRBV5-1	TRBD1	TRBJ2-5	NA	CASSQGQGEETQYF	TGCGCCAGCAGCCAGGGACAGGGGGAGGAGACCCAGTACTTC
11	TRBV2	NA	TRBJ1-1	NA	CAGDYYTEAFF	TGTGCCGGAGACTACTACACTGAAGCTTTCTTT
13	TRBV29-1	NA	TRBJ1-2	NA	CSVTGFSSGGYTF	TGCAGCGTAACAGGGTTCTCCTCGGGGGGCTACACCTTC
14	TRBV7-3	NA	TRBJ2-2	NA	CASSLGRETGELFF	TGTGCCAGCAGCTTAGGCAGGGAAACCGGGGAGCTGTTTTTT
18	TRBV3-1/TRBV3-2	TRBD2	TRBJ2-5	NA	CASSPVLAGGPNQETQYF	TGTGCCAGCAGCCCAGTTCTAGCGGGGGGACCTAATCAAGAGACCCAGTACTTC
15	TRBV11-2	NA	TRBJ2-3	once	CASSLALPFTDTQYF	TGTGCCAGCAGCTTAGCTCTTCCCTTCACAGATACGCAGTATTTT
15	TRBV28	TRBD1	TRBJ2-7	NA	CASSERQGRSYEQYF	TGTGCCAGCAGCGAAAGACAGGGTCGGTCCTACGAGCAGTACTTC
15	TRBV19	TRBD2	TRBJ2-3	NA	CASSISGMDGDTQYF	TGTGCCAGTAGTATTAGCGGGATGGACGGAGATACGCAGTATTTT